Shown below are 11 T cell receptor beta chains from a single sample sequenced in a study of T cells in Graves' hyperthyroidism and ophthalmopathy. TCR beta CDR3 region amplification was performed from RNA transcripts. When the TCR CDR3 underwent first-round RT-PCR, the HTBI primer set was used. A single record per CDR3 protein comes from TCRdb applying MiXCR to the multiplex PCR reads. The sample has about 200,000 distinct CDR3 sequences; approximately 16% are singletons. Material for sequencing was blood. All receptors derive from a woman between 50 and 59 years old with Graves' hyperthyroidism.

Ten or more counts support this clonotype. The rearrangement links TRBV6-1 to TRBJ2-3, with 9 bases matching TRBD2. V shed 5 bases, J shed 1 base, and the junction held 4 bases outside the gene matches. This CDR3 is built from 15 residues. Per germline, CDR1 MNHNS and CDR2 SASEGT. The CDR3, as DNA: TGTGCCAGCAGTAGCGGGAGGACAGGCACAGATACGCAGTATTTT. Protein product: CASSSGRTGTDTQYF.

The J gene is TRBJ2-1, the V gene TRBV5-1; 8 nucleotides agree with TRBD2. With V trimmed by 0 bases and J by 7 bases, 15 bases remained unmatched. This CDR3 has 18 amino acids. Germline V gene sequence: CDR1 SGHRS, CDR2 YFSETQ. Written as DNA, the CDR3 is TGCGCCAGCAGCTTGGGTGTTTTTGCGGGGGGATACTGGAATGAGCAGTTCTTC. Residues: CASSLGVFAGGYWNEQFF.

This clonotype was picked up many times. The chain combines TRBV12-3 or TRBV12-4 with TRBJ1-1; D is unresolved. Trimming removed 3 bases from V and 1 base from J, with 6 bases in between. The length of the CDR3 is 13 residues. The CDR3 here is CASSFMGNTEAFF. The CDR3 DNA reads TGTGCCAGCAGTTTTATGGGGAACACTGAAGCTTTCTTT.

This clonotype was counted only a few times. This chain connects TRBV19 to TRBJ1-4; 9 bases are shared with TRBD1. This CDR3 has 17 amino acids. Germline CDR1 and CDR2: LNHDA and SQIVND (reference sequence). V dropped 7 bases and J dropped 0; count of bases not matched to a gene: 9. The CDR3 loop reads CASTPGTGFSTNEKLFF. As DNA, the CDR3 is TGTGCCAGTACCCCCGGGACAGGGTTTTCAACTAATGAAAAACTGTTTTTT.

This clonotype was recorded many times. The chain recombines TRBV3-1 with TRBJ2-1; possibly TRBD1 for D (6 bases). Germline lookup yields CDR1 LGHDT and CDR2 YNNKEL (reference sequence). The CDR3 runs 14 residues. V lost 4 bases, J lost 7 bases, and 14 bases lay in between. The CDR3 sequence is CASSPNLGGNEQFF. CDR3 sequence (DNA): TGTGCCAGCAGCCCGAACCTAGGGGGTAATGAGCAGTTCTTC.

Ten or more counts support this clonotype. The J gene is TRBJ2-3, the V gene TRBV2, with a weak D call TRBD2 (6 bases). Germline CDR1 is SNHLY and CDR2 is FYNNEI. The CDR3 is 14 amino acids. The germline V and J ends were trimmed by 6 bases and 10 bases, with 20 bases remaining between them. The CDR3 region has the DNA TGTGCCAGCAGGGCGGAGGGTAGCGTCTCCCCGCAGTATTTT. This gives the protein CASRAEGSVSPQYF.

This clonotype was counted at least ten times. This chain connects TRBV15 to TRBJ1-2; 7 bases are a match to TRBD1. The length of the CDR3 is 17 residues. CDR1 and CDR2 (germline): LNHNV, YYDKDF (reference sequence). The ends lost 3 bases at V and 8 bases at J; junction bases unmatched: 18. The CDR3 here is CATSREITIDRESGYTF. The CDR3 nucleotides are TGTGCCACCAGCAGGGAAATCACCATAGACAGGGAGAGCGGCTACACCTTC.

This clonotype was picked up many times. V gene TRBV7-3 combines with J gene TRBJ2-1; 9 bases line up with TRBD2. There are 15 residues in the CDR3. Germline values: CDR1 SGHTA, CDR2 FQGTGA. The V and J ends lost 5 bases and 8 bases, in that order; junction bases with no gene match: 10. CDR3 region: CASSPGTSLSDEQFF. The DNA of the CDR3 is TGTGCCAGCAGCCCCGGGACTAGCTTGTCGGATGAGCAGTTCTTC.

The rearrangement joins TRBV9 to TRBJ2-2, with 10 bases that match TRBD2. This CDR3 is built from 17 residues. V gave up 3 bases and J gave up 4 bases; unmatched junction bases: 9. Per the germline V gene, CDR1 is SGDLS and CDR2 is YYNGEE. The CDR3 reads CASSGPSGTSATGELFF. Written as DNA, the CDR3 is TGTGCCAGCAGCGGACCTTCCGGGACTAGCGCCACCGGGGAGCTGTTTTTT.

V gene TRBV4-1 combines with J gene TRBJ1-4; TRBD1 matches at 9 bases. CDR1 and CDR2 (germline): MGHRA, YSYEKL. Trimming cost V 3 bases and J 8 bases; bases outside gene matches: 7. This CDR3 region has 15 residues. The CDR3 DNA follows: TGCGCCAGCAGCCAGCCGGGACAGGGATGGGAAAAACTGTTTTTT. Translating gives CASSQPGQGWEKLFF.

Ten or more counts support this clonotype. The chain joins TRBV2 to TRBJ2-1; D unresolved. The CDR3 extends over 13 amino acids. Between the trimmed V and J ends, which lost 8 bases and 6 bases, there was a span of 14 bases. CDR1 SNHLY and CDR2 FYNNEI come from the germline V gene. CDR3 amino acids: CASAETLLNEQFF. Here the CDR3 DNA reads TGTGCCAGCGCCGAAACCCTCCTCAATGAGCAGTTCTTC.